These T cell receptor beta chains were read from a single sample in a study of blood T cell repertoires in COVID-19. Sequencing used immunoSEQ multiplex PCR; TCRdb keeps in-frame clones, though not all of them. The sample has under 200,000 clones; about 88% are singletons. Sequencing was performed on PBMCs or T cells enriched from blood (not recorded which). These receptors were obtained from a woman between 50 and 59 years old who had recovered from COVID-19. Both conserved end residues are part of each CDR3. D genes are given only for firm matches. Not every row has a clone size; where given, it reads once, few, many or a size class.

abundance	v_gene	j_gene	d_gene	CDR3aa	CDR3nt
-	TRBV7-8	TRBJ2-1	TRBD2	CASRRLAGDNEQFF	TGTGCCAGCAGACGACTAGCGGGAGACAATGAGCAGTTCTTC
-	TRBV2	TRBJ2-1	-	CASSGSPAAHNEQFF	TGTGCCAGCAGTGGGTCGCCGGCGGCTCACAATGAGCAGTTCTTC
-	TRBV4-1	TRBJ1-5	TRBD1	CASSKGTGDGGNQPQHF	TGCGCCAGCAGCAAAGGGACAGGGGATGGGGGTAATCAGCCCCAGCATTTT
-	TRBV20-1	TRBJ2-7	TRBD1	CSASSGQGKSYEQYF	TGCAGTGCTAGTTCCGGACAGGGAAAGTCCTACGAGCAGTACTTC
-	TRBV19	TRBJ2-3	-	CASKGERRGTDTQYF	TGTGCCAGTAAGGGTGAGCGGAGAGGCACAGATACGCAGTATTTT
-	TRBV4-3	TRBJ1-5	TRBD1	CASSPGTGGAQPQHF	TGCGCCAGCAGTCCCGGGACAGGGGGAGCTCAGCCCCAGCATTTT
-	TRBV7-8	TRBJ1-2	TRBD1	CASSPNRGANGYTF	TGTGCCAGCAGCCCAAACAGGGGGGCTAATGGCTACACCTTC
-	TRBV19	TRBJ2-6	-	CASTRQPYGANVLTF	TGTGCCAGTACCCGACAGCCTTATGGGGCCAACGTCCTGACTTTC
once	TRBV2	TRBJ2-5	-	CASKWRGQGGETQYF	TGTGCCAGCAAGTGGCGGGGTCAGGGTGGGGAGACCCAGTACTTC
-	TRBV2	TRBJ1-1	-	CASSYPSGNTEAFF	TGTGCCAGCAGTTACCCGTCGGGGAACACTGAAGCTTTCTTT
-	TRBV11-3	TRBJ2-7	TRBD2	CASSPIPGLAYEQYF	TGTGCCAGCAGCCCCATACCCGGACTAGCTTACGAGCAGTACTTC
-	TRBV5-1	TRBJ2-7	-	CASSLVGGESHEQYF	TGCGCCAGCAGCTTGGTTGGCGGAGAATCACACGAGCAGTACTTC